The 24 T cell receptor beta chains listed next were all sequenced from one sample in a study of PD-1 blockade in mismatch repair-deficient tumors. Only in-frame clones appear in the TCRdb table, and some are missing; sequencing was by immunoSEQ multiplex PCR. The sample shows roughly 120,000 clones, roughly 80% of them seen only once. The sequences come from peripheral blood, collected approximately 64 weeks after starting pembrolizumab. These receptors originate from an adult with mismatch repair-deficient cancer.

The rearrangement uses TRBV10-3 and TRBJ1-2, with D uncertain. CDR1 is ENHRY and CDR2 is SYGVKD in the germline V gene. There are 14 residues in the CDR3. Trimming removed 2 bases at V and 10 bases at J, with 17 bases between. CDR3 loop: CAISEGHPGLDYTF. The DNA of the CDR3 is TGTGCCATCAGTGAGGGTCATCCCGGGCTTGACTACACCTTC.

The chain uses TRBV2 and TRBJ1-5; 8 nucleotides align to TRBD1. CDR3 length: 15 residues. Germline values: CDR1 SNHLY, CDR2 FYNNEI. V shed 4 bases, J shed 0 bases, and the junction held 2 bases outside the gene matches. The CDR3 coding sequence is TGTGCCAGCAGTGGGACAGGGTATAGCAATCAGCCCCAGCATTTT. Its translation: CASSGTGYSNQPQHF.

CDR3: CASSNGKRAFF. DNA of the CDR3: TGTGCCAGCAGTAATGGGAAAAGAGCTTTCTTT. This chain connects TRBV9 to TRBJ1-1; D is unresolved. The V gene lost 5 bases and the J gene lost 10 bases, with 12 bases spanning the gap. CDR3 length equals 11 residues. The germline V gene has CDR1 SGDLS and CDR2 YYNGEE.

V and J are TRBV19 and TRBJ2-7; no firm D call. The CDR3 has 11 residues. Per germline, CDR1 LNHDA and CDR2 SQIVND (reference sequence). The ends were cut back, 5 bases at V and 7 bases at J, with 9 bases in the middle. CDR3 region: CASSVGVEQYF. The CDR3 bases are TGTGCCAGTAGTGTCGGAGTTGAGCAGTACTTC.

The chain employs TRBV5-1 and TRBJ1-1; D is unresolved. CDR3 length: 14 amino acids. In germline, CDR1 is SGHRS, CDR2 YFSETQ. Deletions cut 7 bases from V and 7 bases from J, with 20 bases between. The DNA for the CDR3 is TGCGCCAGCTCCAACCCCAGGTCCTTAAATGAAGCTTTCTTT. This encodes CASSNPRSLNEAFF.

The V and J genes are TRBV7-3 and TRBJ2-3; TRBD2 agrees at 7 bases. V shed 5 bases and J 3 bases; nucleotides not matched to a gene: 5. Germline loops: CDR1 SGHTA, CDR2 FQGTGA. This CDR3 is 14 amino acids long. The CDR3 spells CASSPSGKTDTQYF. The DNA of the CDR3 is TGTGCCAGCAGCCCTAGCGGAAAGACAGATACGCAGTATTTT.

The chain employs TRBV27 and TRBJ2-1, with 12 bases identical to TRBD2. This CDR3 region has 15 residues. CDR1 and CDR2 (germline): MNHEY, SMNVEV (reference sequence). Unmatched junction bases numbered 7, after V lost 6 bases and J lost 7 bases. The CDR3 sequence is CASSLAGGPRNEQFF. The DNA for the CDR3 is TGTGCCAGCAGCCTAGCGGGAGGGCCGAGGAATGAGCAGTTCTTC.

The chain combines TRBV28 with TRBJ2-7; the match to TRBD2 covers 7 bases. The V gene end was trimmed by 3 bases and the J gene end by 4 bases; junction bases not matched to a gene: 12. There are 16 residues in the CDR3. CDR1 and CDR2 from the germline V gene are MDHEN and SYDVKM. In DNA form, the CDR3 reads TGTGCCAGCAGTTTGCCCGGGGGAGGGATCGGGTACGAGCAGTACTTC. Amino acid sequence: CASSLPGGGIGYEQYF.

This chain connects TRBV7-2 to TRBJ2-7; D gene ambiguous. There are 14 residues in the CDR3. Germline values: CDR1 SGHTA, CDR2 FQGNSA. V was clipped by 5 bases and J by 0 bases, with 11 bases between them. CDR3 region: CASSPGGGSYEQYF. CDR3 bases: TGTGCCAGCAGCCCCGGCGGCGGCTCCTACGAGCAGTACTTC.

The V call is TRBV7-9, the J call TRBJ1-1, with D hard to call. This CDR3 is built from 12 residues. Germline CDR1 and CDR2: SEHNR and FQNEAQ (reference sequence). V was pared by 3 bases and J by 3 bases, with 5 bases between. CDR3 DNA: TGTGCCAGCAGCTTGCGTGACACTGAAGCTTTCTTT. Translation: CASSLRDTEAFF.

The V gene is TRBV4-3, the J gene TRBJ2-1, with D possibly TRBD1 on 6 matching bases. CDR1 and CDR2 (germline): LGHNA, YSLEER. The V end lost 4 bases, the J end lost 0 bases, and 16 bases lay between the germline ends. CDR3 length: 17 amino acids. CDR3 sequence reads: CASSLVDRLSSYNEQFF. CDR3 in DNA: TGCGCCAGCAGCCTCGTAGACAGGTTAAGCTCCTACAATGAGCAGTTCTTC.

This clone was picked up a small number of times. The chain couples TRBV9 to TRBJ2-7, with 8 bases that match TRBD2. CDR3 size: 14 residues. Per the germline V gene, CDR1 is SGDLS and CDR2 is YYNGEE. The V segment lost 0 bases and the J segment 7 bases; nucleotides outside the gene matches: 6. The CDR3 reads CASSVGPGGEEQYF. DNA for the CDR3: TGTGCCAGCAGCGTAGGCCCGGGAGGGGAAGAGCAGTACTTC. Variable domain in full (rest from reference TRBV9 and TRBJ2-7): DSGVTQTPKHLITATGQRVTLRCSPRSGDLSVYWYQQSLDQGLQFLIQYYNGEERAKGNILERFSAQQFPDLHSELNLSSLELGDSALYFCASSVGPGGEEQYFGPGTRLTVT.

This chain uses TRBV6-6 with TRBJ2-2; 12 bases are shared with TRBD2. This CDR3 has 15 residues. V shed 4 bases, J shed 5 bases, and the junction held 2 bases outside the gene matches. Germline V gene data show CDR1 as MNHNY and CDR2 as SVGAGI (reference sequence). In nucleotides, the CDR3 is TGTGCCAGCAGTTTGGGGACTAGCGGGACCGGGGAGCTGTTTTTT. Its translation: CASSLGTSGTGELFF.

This clone was detected a few times. The chain couples TRBV12-2 to TRBJ2-7; TRBD1, the D gene given by the table, was not confirmed from the DNA. TRBV12-2 is a known pseudogene. The CDR3 runs 11 residues. CDR3 sequence reads: CARDRVGEQYF. The CDR3 bases are TGTGCAAGAGACAGGGTAGGGGAGCAGTACTTC.

This chain uses TRBV5-4 with TRBJ2-1; D might be TRBD2 (6 bases). V lost 1 base to trimming and J lost 5 bases, with 10 bases between them. Germline CDR1 reads SGHNT; CDR2 reads YYREEE (reference sequence). The CDR3 runs to 14 residues. The CDR3 is CASSLSAGNNEQFF. CDR3 DNA sequence: TGTGCCAGCAGCTTGTCGGCGGGAAACAATGAGCAGTTCTTC.

The chain carries TRBV7-6 and TRBJ2-7, with D possibly matching TRBD1 (6 bases). V lost 4 bases to trimming and J lost 7 bases, with 11 bases between them. This CDR3 is built from 12 residues. Germline V gene data show CDR1 as SGHVS and CDR2 as FNYEAQ. This CDR3 is CASSWGLGEQYF. The CDR3, as DNA: TGTGCCAGCAGCTGGGGGCTTGGTGAGCAGTACTTC. The variable domain in full, completed from reference TRBV7-6 and TRBJ2-7, reads GAGVSQSPRYKVTKRGQDVALRCDPISGHVSLYWYRQALGQGPEFLTYFNYEAQQDKSGLPNDRFSAERPEGSISTLTIQRTEQRDSAMYRCASSWGLGEQYFGPGTRLTVT.

This clone showed up just once. The V and J genes are TRBV6-5 and TRBJ1-1; D remains ambiguous. The germline CDR1 and CDR2 sequences are MNHEY and SVGAGI. This CDR3 region has 15 residues. Trimming removed 0 bases from V and 6 bases from J, with 14 bases in between. In DNA, the CDR3 is TGTGCCAGCAGTTACTCGAGACGTGGAGAGTCTGAAGCTTTCTTT. Its protein is CASSYSRRGESEAFF.

This chain uses TRBV5-6 with TRBJ1-5; D is unresolved. The V end was cut by 1 base, the J end by 4 bases, with 9 bases between. The CDR3 length is 14 residues. The germline V gene encodes CDR1 SGHDT and CDR2 YYEEEE. CDR3 loop: CASSLMGSNQPQHF. Here the CDR3 DNA reads TGTGCCAGCAGCTTGATGGGCAGTAATCAGCCCCAGCATTTT.

There are a few counts of this clone. The chain employs TRBV27 and TRBJ1-5, with D tentatively TRBD1 (6 bases). Germline lookup yields CDR1 MNHEY and CDR2 SMNVEV (reference sequence). The V gene lost 2 bases and the J gene lost 6 bases, with 11 bases spanning the gap. This CDR3 spans 14 amino acids. The CDR3 coding sequence is TGTGCCAGCAGTTTAACAGGGCTTGCTCAGCCCCAGCATTTT. This sequence encodes CASSLTGLAQPQHF.

The chain is built from TRBV15 and TRBJ1-2; 8 bases align to TRBD1. Per germline, CDR1 LNHNV and CDR2 YYDKDF (reference sequence). V lost 9 bases and J lost 1; bases outside the gene matches: 7. The CDR3 contains 14 residues. The CDR3 DNA is TGTGCCACGAACCGGGACAGGCTTAACTATGGCTACACCTTC. Translation gives CATNRDRLNYGYTF.

The chain couples TRBV18 to TRBJ1-1; unclear D gene. Germline lookup yields CDR1 KGHSH and CDR2 LQKENI. CDR3 length: 15 residues. V was shortened by 3 bases and J by 1 base, with 12 bases between the two germline ends. The CDR3 sequence: CASSPFRAQNTEAFF. Written as DNA, the CDR3 is TGTGCCAGCTCACCTTTCCGGGCACAGAACACTGAAGCTTTCTTT.

Within the sample, this clone is medium-sized (0.01 to 0.1%). The chain joins TRBV6-1 to TRBJ2-7; D is undetermined. V gave up 8 bases and J gave up 3 bases, with 5 bases separating them. Germline CDR1 is MNHNS and CDR2 is SASEGT. The CDR3 covers 10 residues. The DNA of the CDR3 is TGTGCCAGCCGAGGCTACGAGCAGTACTTC. Its translation: CASRGYEQYF.

The V call is TRBV27, the J call TRBJ2-1, with 13 bases that match TRBD2. The CDR3 length is 16 residues. J lost 4 bases, V lost 5 bases, and 5 bases had no gene match. Germline V gene lookup returns CDR1 MNHEY and CDR2 SMNVEV (reference sequence). CDR3 coding DNA: TGTGCCAGCAGTATACCGGGACTAGCGGGGTACAATGAGCAGTTCTTC. Protein: CASSIPGLAGYNEQFF.

This chain connects TRBV5-4 to TRBJ2-7, with 16 bases aligning to TRBD2. The germline CDR1 and CDR2 sequences are SGHNT and YYREEE (reference sequence). Losses at the gene ends were 3 bases for V and 2 bases for J; bases not matched to a gene: 2. CDR3 length: 16 residues. The CDR3 is CASSSGLAGGAYEQYF. The CDR3 nucleotides read TGTGCCAGCAGCTCGGGACTAGCGGGAGGGGCCTACGAGCAGTACTTC.